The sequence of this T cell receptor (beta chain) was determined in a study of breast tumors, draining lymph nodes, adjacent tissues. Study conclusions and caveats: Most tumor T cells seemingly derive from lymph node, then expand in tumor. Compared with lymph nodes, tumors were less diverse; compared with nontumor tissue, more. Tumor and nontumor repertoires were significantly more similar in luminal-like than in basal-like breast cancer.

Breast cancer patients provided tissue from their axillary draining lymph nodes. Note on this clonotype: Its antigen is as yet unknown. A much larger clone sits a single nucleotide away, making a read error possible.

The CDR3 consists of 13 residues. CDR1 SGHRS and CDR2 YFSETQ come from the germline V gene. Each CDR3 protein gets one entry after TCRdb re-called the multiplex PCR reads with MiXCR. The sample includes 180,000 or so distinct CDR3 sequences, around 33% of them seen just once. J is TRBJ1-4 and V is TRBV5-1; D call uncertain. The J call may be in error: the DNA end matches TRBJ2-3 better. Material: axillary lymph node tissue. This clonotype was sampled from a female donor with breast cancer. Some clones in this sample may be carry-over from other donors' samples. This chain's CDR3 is CASSPTRAETQYF. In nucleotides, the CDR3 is TGCGCCAGCAGCCCCACCCGCGCAGAGACGCAGTATTTT.